This T cell receptor (beta chain) is from a study of radiotherapy plus CTLA-4 blockade in lung cancer. Looked up from germline, CDR1 is SGHVS and CDR2 is FQNEAQ. The V end lost 1 base, the J end lost 4 bases, and 16 bases lay between the germline ends. This CDR3 is built from 16 residues. Clones were read by immunoSEQ multiplex PCR, and TCRdb kept only the in-frame ones, dropping some. This table has about 88,000 clones, 60% to 80% appearing once. Ipilimumab CTLA-4 blockade and focal radiation were given to patients with chemo-refractory metastatic non-small-cell lung cancer. The clonotype was recovered from a human donor with non-small cell lung cancer that progressed on radiotherapy plus ipilimumab. The sequences come from peripheral blood, collected from a patient treated with radiotherapy plus ipilimumab. The genes are TRBV7-8 and TRBJ2-5; possible D gene TRBD2, 5 bases. CDR3: CASSLVLAGLRETQYF. CDR3 bases: TGTGCCAGCAGCTTAGTGCTGGCGGGCCTGCGAGAGACCCAGTACTTC.